Each of the 28 T cell receptor beta chains below was sequenced from the same sample in a study of control samples from healthy donors and cancer patients. Method: immunoSEQ multiplex PCR; TCRdb's copy keeps in-frame clones and lacks some. Of 130,000 to 150,000 clones listed, over 85% are singletons. The sample consisted of blood. Receptors originate from a man aged 25-40 years in good health.

A single count supports this clone. The V gene is TRBV11-2, the J gene TRBJ1-4; D not certain. Germline V gene lookup returns CDR1 SGHAT and CDR2 FQNNGV. The CDR3 runs to 12 residues. Trimming removed 1 base from V and 14 bases from J, with 11 bases in between. DNA for the CDR3: TGTGCCAGCAGCTTAGTGGGCGAGTATCTGTTTTTT. Its protein product is CASSLVGEYLFF.

The CDR3 protein is CSASPSLGYTF. DNA for the CDR3: TGCAGTGCTAGTCCCTCGTTGGGCTACACCTTC. This chain links TRBV20-1 with TRBJ1-2, with D unclear. In germline, CDR1 is DFQATT, CDR2 SNEGSKA (reference sequence). V was shortened by 3 bases and J by 8 bases, with 10 bases between the two germline ends. CDR3 length: 11 amino acids.

The chain recombines TRBV27 with TRBJ2-6; D uncertain. In germline, CDR1 is MNHEY, CDR2 SMNVEV (reference sequence). Trimming stripped 6 bases from V and 0 bases from J, with 3 bases between. The CDR3 covers 13 residues. CDR3 sequence reads: CASSISGANVLTF. Here the CDR3 DNA reads TGTGCCAGCAGCATCTCTGGGGCCAACGTCCTGACTTTC.

The V and J genes are TRBV5-6 and TRBJ1-2; 8 bases match TRBD1. Germline assignment: CDR1 SGHDT and CDR2 YYEEEE. The CDR3 sequence is 14 residues long. V trimming: 2 bases; J trimming: 2 bases; junction bases outside the gene matches: 2. CDR3 sequence: CASSFGQGNYGYTF. DNA of the CDR3: TGTGCCAGCAGCTTCGGACAGGGAAACTATGGCTACACCTTC.

V usage is TRBV28 and J usage is TRBJ1-5, with D perhaps TRBD1 (6 bases). With 3 bases removed from V and 1 base from J, the gap between germline ends came to 16 bases. The CDR3 totals 17 residues. Looked up from germline, CDR1 is MDHEN and CDR2 is SYDVKM. The CDR3 region has the DNA TGTGCCAGCAGTTTGTGGCAGGGGTTTCCGAGCAATCAGCCCCAGCATTTT. Translation: CASSLWQGFPSNQPQHF.

The chain employs TRBV15 and TRBJ2-1, with TRBD1 as a possible D gene (6 bases). The CDR3 has 17 residues. Between the trimmed V and J ends, which lost 8 bases and 5 bases, there was a span of 25 bases. The V gene's germline CDR1 is LNHNV and CDR2 YYDKDF (reference sequence). The CDR3 DNA reads as TGTGCCACCCGCCGGGACCTGCTCCCCCCAGGGGACAATGAGCAGTTCTTC. Protein: CATRRDLLPPGDNEQFF.

This clone was observed a single time. V usage is TRBV5-1 and J usage is TRBJ1-1; no clear D gene. There are 13 residues in the CDR3. Germline loops: CDR1 SGHRS, CDR2 YFSETQ. Trimming stripped 4 bases from V and 1 base from J, with 8 bases between. The CDR3 sequence is CASSITPNTEAFF. The CDR3 bases are TGCGCCAGCAGCATCACACCGAACACTGAAGCTTTCTTT.

The chain carries TRBV19 and TRBJ2-3; no clear D. Trimming cost V 5 bases and J 0 bases, with 12 bases left between them. Germline CDR1 is LNHDA and CDR2 is SQIVND (reference sequence). CDR3 length: 15 amino acids. CDR3 sequence reads: CASSPLRASTDTQYF. The CDR3 nucleotides read TGTGCCAGTAGTCCCCTTCGGGCTAGCACAGATACGCAGTATTTT.

This clone appeared once. The gene calls are TRBV4-2 and TRBJ2-6; 8 bases match TRBD2. Per the germline V gene, CDR1 is LGHNA and CDR2 is YNFKEQ. This CDR3 has 17 amino acids. Losses at the gene ends were 1 base for V and 0 bases for J; bases not matched to a gene: 2. The CDR3: CASSQGTSSSGANVLTF. CDR3 DNA: TGTGCCAGCAGCCAAGGGACTAGCAGCTCTGGGGCCAACGTCCTGACTTTC.

The genes are TRBV10-3 and TRBJ2-1; TRBD2 might be the D (5 bases). The CDR3 spans 10 residues. Germline lookup yields CDR1 ENHRY and CDR2 SYGVKD. V was trimmed by 11 bases and J by 10 bases, leaving 12 bases between them. The CDR3 region has the DNA TGTGCCCCACAGCGGAAAGAGCAGTTCTTC. Translation gives CAPQRKEQFF.

The chain combines TRBV6-2 or TRBV6-3 with TRBJ2-7; D gene uncertain. The germline V gene has CDR1 MNHEY and CDR2 SVGEGT. The CDR3 is 16 amino acids. The ends were cut back, 0 bases at V and 4 bases at J, with 16 bases in the middle. CDR3 sequence: CASSYSALGPTYEQYF. CDR3 sequence (DNA): TGTGCCAGCAGTTACTCTGCCCTAGGCCCTACTTACGAGCAGTACTTC.

The chain is built from TRBV9 and TRBJ2-1; D might be TRBD2 (6 bases). Germline-derived CDR1 and CDR2 are SGDLS and YYNGEE. Trimming stripped 0 bases from V and 8 bases from J, with 15 bases between. There are 15 residues in the CDR3. CDR3 loop: CASSVAGRDRDEQFF. The DNA of the CDR3 is TGTGCCAGCAGCGTAGCTGGGCGGGATAGGGATGAGCAGTTCTTC.

DNA for the CDR3: TGTGCCAGCAGTTACTCCACCGGGGCGGACTATGGCTACACCTTC. As protein: CASSYSTGADYGYTF. J is TRBJ1-2 and V is TRBV6-5; possibly TRBD1 for D (5 bases). V shed 0 bases and J shed 3 bases, with 11 bases lying between them. CDR3 length: 15 residues. Germline values: CDR1 MNHEY, CDR2 SVGAGI.

J is TRBJ1-3 and V is TRBV28, with no clear D. This CDR3 has 13 amino acids. Germline V lookup: CDR1 MDHEN, CDR2 SYDVKM. V shed 7 bases and J shed 3 bases, with 10 bases lying between them. The CDR3 loop reads CASIDPIGNTIYF. The DNA for the CDR3 is TGTGCCAGCATAGATCCTATTGGAAACACCATATATTTT.

V is TRBV2 and J is TRBJ2-4, with D hard to call. Trimming stripped 8 bases from V and 6 bases from J, with 8 bases between. Germline values: CDR1 SNHLY, CDR2 FYNNEI. The CDR3 contains 11 residues. The CDR3 loop is CASSTINIQYF. The DNA for the CDR3 is TGTGCCAGCTCTACTATAAACATTCAGTACTTC.

V usage is TRBV7-9 and J usage is TRBJ1-4; 8 bases fit TRBD1. The CDR3 extends over 14 amino acids. V trimming: 5 bases; J trimming: 8 bases; junction bases outside the gene matches: 7. Germline V gene sequence: CDR1 SEHNR, CDR2 FQNEAQ (reference sequence). CDR3: CASSPRQGREKLFF. The CDR3 DNA sequence: TGTGCCAGCAGCCCTCGACAGGGGAGGGAAAAACTGTTTTTT.

V gene TRBV6-1 combines with J gene TRBJ1-2; D uncertain. The V gene lost 3 bases and the J gene lost 5 bases, with 10 bases spanning the gap. Germline V gene data show CDR1 as MNHNS and CDR2 as SASEGT. The CDR3 covers 13 residues. The CDR3: CASSDPWAYGYTF. The CDR3 DNA is TGTGCCAGCAGTGACCCCTGGGCGTATGGCTACACCTTC.

There are a few counts of this clone. This same CDR3 is encoded by further DNA sequences in the sample. The rearrangement uses TRBV19 and TRBJ2-7; 8 bases fit TRBD1. The CDR3 consists of 14 residues. Trimming cost V 2 bases and J 1 base; bases outside gene matches: 1. Per germline, CDR1 LNHDA and CDR2 SQIVND (reference sequence). For the CDR3, the DNA is TGTGCCAGTAGTATAACAGGGGGGTCCTACGAGCAGTACTTC. Translation: CASSITGGSYEQYF.

The V call is TRBV25-1, the J call TRBJ2-1, with 8 nucleotides matching TRBD2. Germline assignment: CDR1 MGHDK and CDR2 SYGVNS. The CDR3 length is 15 residues. V was clipped by 4 bases and J by 3 bases; unmatched bases: 5. CDR3 sequence: CASSVTREVYNEQFF. The CDR3, as DNA: TGTGCCAGCAGTGTCACGCGGGAGGTCTACAATGAGCAGTTCTTC.

CDR3 residues: CASSPGTAANYGYTF. DNA of the CDR3: TGTGCCAGCAGTCCCGGGACGGCAGCTAACTATGGCTACACCTTC. The chain has TRBV6-5 and TRBJ1-2, with D maybe TRBD1 (5 bases). The germline gives CDR1 MNHEY, CDR2 SVGAGI. The CDR3 extends over 15 amino acids. Trimming removed 5 bases at V and 0 bases at J, with 13 bases between.

V and J are TRBV29-1 and TRBJ1-2, with TRBD1 as a possible D gene (6 bases). This CDR3 region has 12 residues. Germline CDR1 and CDR2: SQVTM and ANQGSEA. Trimming cost V 6 bases and J 3 bases, with 11 bases left between them. CDR3 amino acids: CSVIGGDYGYTF. CDR3 coding DNA: TGCAGCGTCATAGGGGGTGACTATGGCTACACCTTC.

The gene calls are TRBV28 and TRBJ2-3; TRBD2 aligns across 13 bases. Germline lookup yields CDR1 MDHEN and CDR2 SYDVKM. The J segment lost 7 bases and the V segment lost 6 bases, leaving 7 bases of the junction unmatched. This CDR3 region has 15 residues. The CDR3 DNA sequence: TGTGCCAGCAGCCTGGGACTAGCGGGAATGCATACGCAGTATTTT. Protein sequence: CASSLGLAGMHTQYF.

The chain is built from TRBV7-9 and TRBJ1-3, with unresolved D. CDR3 length equals 12 residues. Trimming removed 5 bases at V and 2 bases at J, with 4 bases between. Germline V gene data show CDR1 as SEHNR and CDR2 as FQNEAQ (reference sequence). This CDR3 is CASSPPGNTIYF. CDR3 bases: TGTGCCAGCAGCCCACCTGGAAACACCATATATTTT.

CDR3 nucleotide sequence: TGTGCCAGCACCTTACAGGGGCACACCGGGGAGCTGTTTTTT. Its translation is CASTLQGHTGELFF. The chain combines TRBV5-4 with TRBJ2-2, with TRBD1 matching over 7 bases. CDR3 size: 14 residues. The V gene's germline CDR1 is SGHNT and CDR2 YYREEE (reference sequence). V shed 6 bases and J 3 bases; nucleotides not matched to a gene: 5.

This clone has a single count. The chain is built from TRBV11-2 and TRBJ2-7; a weak D match, TRBD1 (6 bases). The V gene's germline CDR1 is SGHAT and CDR2 FQNNGV. This CDR3 is 13 amino acids long. The ends were cut back, 5 bases at V and 3 bases at J, with 11 bases in the middle. The CDR3 DNA follows: TGTGCCAGCAGCGTCGGACAGAGCTACGAGCAGTACTTC. Translating gives CASSVGQSYEQYF.

V usage is TRBV5-5 and J usage is TRBJ2-1; D perhaps matches TRBD2 (5 bases). The CDR3 is 16 residues long. The germline CDR1 and CDR2 sequences are SGHKS and YYEKEE (reference sequence). V was clipped by 4 bases and J by 5 bases, with 19 bases between them. CDR3 protein: CASSAAVPGSHNEQFF. In DNA, the CDR3 is TGTGCCAGCAGCGCGGCGGTCCCGGGATCCCACAATGAGCAGTTCTTC. Full variable domain (rest looked up from reference TRBV5-5 and TRBJ2-1): DAGVTQSPTHLIKTRGQQVTLRCSPISGHKSVSWYQQVLGQGPQFIFQYYEKEERGRGNFPDRFSARQFPNYSSELNVNALLLGDSALYLCASSAAVPGSHNEQFFGPGTRLTVL.

The rearrangement uses TRBV4-2 and TRBJ1-1, with 12 bases matching TRBD1. CDR3 size: 16 residues. After removal of 4 bases from V and 1 base from J, the junction contained 4 bases not matched to a gene. Germline V lookup: CDR1 LGHNA, CDR2 YNFKEQ. The CDR3: CASSLGTGGRNTEAFF. The CDR3 nucleotides read TGTGCCAGCAGCCTCGGGACAGGGGGCAGGAACACTGAAGCTTTCTTT.

This clone was detected only once. The chain employs TRBV2 and TRBJ2-1; D is undetermined. The V end lost 6 bases, the J end lost 10 bases, and 10 bases lay between the germline ends. The germline V gene encodes CDR1 SNHLY and CDR2 FYNNEI. The CDR3 consists of 11 residues. The CDR3 DNA is TGTGCCAGCAGCCTAGGAAACGAGCAGTTCTTC. Protein product: CASSLGNEQFF. Together with reference TRBV2 and TRBJ2-1, the CDR3 gives the full variable domain: EPEVTQTPSHQVTQMGQEVILRCVPISNHLYFYWYRQILGQKVEFLVSFYNNEISEKSEIFDDQFSVERPDGSNFTLKIRSTKLEDSAMYFCASSLGNEQFFGPGTRLTVL.